This T cell receptor beta chain appears in the sequencing data of a study of PD-1 blockade in classical Hodgkin lymphoma. The ends lost 3 bases at V and 5 bases at J; junction bases unmatched: 7. CDR3 length: 15 amino acids. Per germline, CDR1 MGHDK and CDR2 SYGVNS. Relapses following autologous stem cell transplantation were seen in all patients, with brentuximab vedotin exposure varying. The table came from immunoSEQ multiplex PCR; TCRdb's copy has only in-frame clones and leaves some out. Seen here are more than 140,000 clones, about 81% observed once, and the top ten hold roughly 9.2%. The sequencing used peripheral blood mononuclear cells (PBMCs), collected before the second cycle of nivolumab. The gene calls are TRBV25-1 and TRBJ2-3; 8 nucleotides match TRBD2. The clonotype originates from a human donor with classical Hodgkin lymphoma. The CDR3 DNA reads as TGTGCCAGCAGTGATTTTGCGGGAGGATTAGATACGCAGTATTTT. It translates to CASSDFAGGLDTQYF. Filled out from reference TRBV25-1 and TRBJ2-3, the complete variable domain reads EADIYQTPRYLVIGTGKKITLECSQTMGHDKMYWYQQDPGMELHLIHYSYGVNSTEKGDLSSESTVSRIRTEHFPLTLESARPSHTSQYLCASSDFAGGLDTQYFGPGTRLTVL.